The 5 T cell receptor beta chains in this list originate from one sample, sequenced in a study of Graves' ophthalmopathy and Graves' hyperthyroidism (dated by TCRdb to between 2018 and 2020). Sequencing relied on an Illumina HiSeq 2000. TCR beta CDR3 regions were amplified from RNA transcripts for repertoire sequencing. HTBI primers and the Qiagen OneStep RT-PCR kit were used in a first-round RT-PCR, which was followed by a second-round multiplex PCR, size selection and purification. The public reads were reprocessed in TCRdb via fastp at Q25 and MiXCR, keeping in-frame beta chains. Rows with a matching CDR3 protein are joined into one entry that keeps the most common DNA and genes. This sample comprises a few hundred thousand distinct CDR3 sequences, 15% of them detected only once. Roughly 7% of the sample rests with the top ten. Sample: peripheral blood. These receptors originate from a woman between 18 and 30 years old with stable Graves' hyperthyroidism. Donor details come from another sample of the same person, matched by shared clones.

This clonotype was seen at least ten times. The chain uses TRBV7-3 and TRBJ2-5; the D is unclear. The V gene's germline CDR1 is SGHTA and CDR2 FQGTGA. V was cut by 4 bases and J by 4 bases, with 10 bases left in between. The CDR3 is 13 residues long. The CDR3 reads CASSSDVGETQYF. The CDR3 DNA sequence: TGTGCCAGCAGCTCGGACGTGGGAGAGACCCAGTACTTC.

This clonotype was seen at least ten times. The chain is built from TRBV5-1 and TRBJ1-1; D is unresolved. The CDR3 is made up of 13 amino acids. Trimming shortened V by 4 bases and J by 6 bases, and 13 bases separated the two germline ends. Per germline, CDR1 SGHRS and CDR2 YFSETQ. The CDR3: CASSPGDSPEAFF. The CDR3 DNA reads TGCGCCAGCAGCCCCGGGGATTCGCCTGAAGCTTTCTTT.

Ten or more counts support this clonotype. This chain joins TRBV6-5 and TRBJ2-6; D might be TRBD1 (5 bases). Germline V CDR1 and CDR2: MNHEY, SVGAGI. The CDR3 is 16 amino acids. With 1 base removed from V and 2 bases from J, the gap between germline ends came to 9 bases. The CDR3 sequence is CASSYYSGTGANVLTF. The CDR3, as DNA: TGTGCCAGCAGTTACTATTCAGGGACTGGGGCCAACGTCCTGACTTTC.

This clonotype was picked up a small number of times. The V call is TRBV13, the J call TRBJ2-7; D is ambiguous. The CDR3 spans 14 residues. V was pared by 4 bases and J by 0 bases, with 10 bases between. CDR1 and CDR2 from the germline V gene are PRHDT and FYEKMQ (reference sequence). The CDR3 here is CASSSRIRSYEQYF. The CDR3 nucleotides are TGTGCCAGCAGCTCAAGAATACGCTCCTACGAGCAGTACTTC. Drawing the rest from reference TRBV13 and TRBJ2-7, the complete variable domain is AAGVIQSPRHLIKEKRETATLKCYPIPRHDTVYWYQQGPGQDPQFLISFYEKMQSDKGSIPDRFSAQQFSDYHSELNMSSLELGDSALYFCASSSRIRSYEQYFGPGTRLTVT.

Regarding this clonotype: This may come from a read error, since a much larger clone is one base off. The V gene is TRBV14, the J gene TRBJ1-1; D may be TRBD1 (6 bases). This CDR3 region has 15 residues. Deletions cut 1 base from V and 6 bases from J, with 15 bases between. CDR1 is SGHDN and CDR2 is FVKESK in the germline V gene. The CDR3 nucleotides are TGTGCCAGCAGCCAAGCAAGGGGCGGGGGGCCTGAAGCTTTCTTT. Translating it yields CASSQARGGGPEAFF. The full variable domain, in which reference TRBV14 and TRBJ1-1 provide the parts outside the CDR3, is EAGVTQFPSHSVIEKGQTVTLRCDPISGHDNLYWYRRVMGKEIKFLLHFVKESKQDESGMPNNRFLAERTGGTYSTLKVQPAELEDSGVYFCASSQARGGGPEAFFGQGTRLTVV.